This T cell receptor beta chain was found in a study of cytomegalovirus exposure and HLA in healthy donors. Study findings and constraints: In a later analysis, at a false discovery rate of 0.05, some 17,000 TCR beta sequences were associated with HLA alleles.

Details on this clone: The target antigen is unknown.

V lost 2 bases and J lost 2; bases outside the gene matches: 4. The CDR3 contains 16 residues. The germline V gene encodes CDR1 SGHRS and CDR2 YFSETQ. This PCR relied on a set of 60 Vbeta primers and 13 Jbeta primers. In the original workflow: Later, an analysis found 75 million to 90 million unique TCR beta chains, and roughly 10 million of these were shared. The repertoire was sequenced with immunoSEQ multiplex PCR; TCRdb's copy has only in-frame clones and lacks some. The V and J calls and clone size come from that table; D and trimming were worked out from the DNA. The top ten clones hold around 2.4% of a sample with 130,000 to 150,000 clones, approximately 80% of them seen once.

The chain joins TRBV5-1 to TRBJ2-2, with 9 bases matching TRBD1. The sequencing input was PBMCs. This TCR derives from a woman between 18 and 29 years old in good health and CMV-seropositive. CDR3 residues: CASSLRTGANTGELFF. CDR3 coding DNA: TGCGCCAGCAGCTTACGGACAGGGGCAAACACCGGGGAGCTGTTTTTT.